The clone carrying this T cell receptor (beta chain) was observed many times. The source of the sample is a study of blood T cell repertoires in COVID-19. Study summary: Samples of COVID-19 (acute and convalescent) were obtained from the United States, Italy and Spain. T cells, B-cell-depleted T cells, or PBMCs supplied cDNA or gDNA.

In the source study's methods: Reference gene primer amplification gave nucleated cell count estimates. Clones were sequenced by immunoSEQ multiplex PCR, and TCRdb holds only the in-frame ones, with some missing. The DNA was the basis for D and trimming; V, J and clone size are from that table. The table has about 260,000 clones, 75% to 90% seen once. The sequence was collected from a human donor in a cohort sampled during active COVID-19. Sequencing was carried out using peripheral blood.

The CDR3 spells CASSPLLLQGGKGNQPQHF. The CDR3, as DNA: TGTGCCAGCAGTCCCCTCCTCCTTCAGGGAGGTAAAGGCAATCAGCCCCAGCATTTT. This chain joins TRBV6-6 and TRBJ1-5; D perhaps matches TRBD1 (5 bases). CDR1 is MNHNY and CDR2 is SVGAGI in the germline V gene (reference sequence). V was trimmed by 5 bases and J by 2 bases, leaving 25 bases between them. The length of the CDR3 is 19 residues.